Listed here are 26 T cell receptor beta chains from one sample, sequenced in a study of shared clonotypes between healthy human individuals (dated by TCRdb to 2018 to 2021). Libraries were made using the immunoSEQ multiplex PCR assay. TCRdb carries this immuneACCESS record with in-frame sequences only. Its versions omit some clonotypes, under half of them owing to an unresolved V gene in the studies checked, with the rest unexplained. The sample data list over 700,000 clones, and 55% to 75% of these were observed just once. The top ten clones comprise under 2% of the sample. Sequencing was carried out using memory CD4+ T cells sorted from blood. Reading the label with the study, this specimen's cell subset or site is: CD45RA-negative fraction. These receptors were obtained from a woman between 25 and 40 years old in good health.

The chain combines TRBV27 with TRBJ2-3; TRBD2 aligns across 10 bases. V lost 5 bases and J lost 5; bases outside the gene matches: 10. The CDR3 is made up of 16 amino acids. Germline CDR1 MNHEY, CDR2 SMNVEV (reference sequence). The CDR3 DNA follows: TGTGCCAGCAGTAAACGGGGCCTAGCGGGAGTAGATACGCAGTATTTT. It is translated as CASSKRGLAGVDTQYF.

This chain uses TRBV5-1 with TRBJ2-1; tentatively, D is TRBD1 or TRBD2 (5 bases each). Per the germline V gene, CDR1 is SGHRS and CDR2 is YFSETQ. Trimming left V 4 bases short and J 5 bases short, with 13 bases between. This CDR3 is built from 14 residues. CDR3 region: CASSISGTNNEQFF. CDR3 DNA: TGCGCCAGCAGCATTTCCGGGACGAACAATGAGCAGTTCTTC.

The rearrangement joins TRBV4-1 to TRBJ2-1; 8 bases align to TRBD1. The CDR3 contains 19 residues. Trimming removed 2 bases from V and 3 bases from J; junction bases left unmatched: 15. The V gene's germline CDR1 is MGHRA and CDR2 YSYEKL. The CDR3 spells CASSQNRLVQGVFYNEQFF. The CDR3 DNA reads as TGCGCCAGCAGCCAAAACCGGCTAGTACAGGGGGTTTTCTACAATGAGCAGTTCTTC.

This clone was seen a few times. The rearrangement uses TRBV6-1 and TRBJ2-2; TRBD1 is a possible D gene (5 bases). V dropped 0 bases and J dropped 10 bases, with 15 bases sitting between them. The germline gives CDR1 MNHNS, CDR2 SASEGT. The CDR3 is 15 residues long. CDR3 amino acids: CASSEALGWGLELFF. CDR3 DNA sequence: TGTGCCAGCAGTGAAGCCCTTGGGTGGGGCCTGGAGCTGTTTTTT.

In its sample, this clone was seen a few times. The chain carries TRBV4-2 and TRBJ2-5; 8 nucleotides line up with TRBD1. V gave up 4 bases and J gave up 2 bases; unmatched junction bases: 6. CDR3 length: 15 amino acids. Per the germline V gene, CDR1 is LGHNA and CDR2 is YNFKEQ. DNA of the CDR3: TGTGCCAGCAGCCCGGGGGACAGGACACAAGAGACCCAGTACTTC. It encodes CASSPGDRTQETQYF.

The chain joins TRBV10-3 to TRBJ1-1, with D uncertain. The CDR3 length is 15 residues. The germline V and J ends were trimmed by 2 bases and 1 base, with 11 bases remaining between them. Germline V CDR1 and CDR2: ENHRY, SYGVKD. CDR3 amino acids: CAISEKGSQNTEAFF. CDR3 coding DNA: TGTGCCATCAGTGAGAAGGGCAGCCAGAACACTGAAGCTTTCTTT.

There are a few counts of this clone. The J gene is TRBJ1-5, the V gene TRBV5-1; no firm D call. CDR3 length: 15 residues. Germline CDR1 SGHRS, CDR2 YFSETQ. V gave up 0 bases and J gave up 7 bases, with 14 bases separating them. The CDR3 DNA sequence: TGCGCCAGCAGCTTGGACCCCATCGGCGGCCAGCCCCAGCATTTT. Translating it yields CASSLDPIGGQPQHF.

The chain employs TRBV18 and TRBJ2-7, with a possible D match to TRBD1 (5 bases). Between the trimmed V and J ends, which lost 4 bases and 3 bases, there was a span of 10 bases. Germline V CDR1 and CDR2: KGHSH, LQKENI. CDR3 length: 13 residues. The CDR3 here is CASSLKTDYEQYF. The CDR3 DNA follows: TGTGCCAGCTCACTAAAGACAGACTACGAGCAGTACTTC.

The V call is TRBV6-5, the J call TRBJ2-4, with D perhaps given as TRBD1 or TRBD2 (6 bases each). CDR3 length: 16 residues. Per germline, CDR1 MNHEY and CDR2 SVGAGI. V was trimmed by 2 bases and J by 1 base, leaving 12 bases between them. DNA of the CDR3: TGTGCCAGCAGTTACGGAGGGGGACGGGCCAAAAACATTCAGTACTTC. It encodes CASSYGGGRAKNIQYF.

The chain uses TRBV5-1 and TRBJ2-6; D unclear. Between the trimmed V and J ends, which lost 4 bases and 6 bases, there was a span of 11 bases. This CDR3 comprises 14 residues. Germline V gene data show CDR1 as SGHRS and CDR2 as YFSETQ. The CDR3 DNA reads TGCGCCAGCAGCCCTCTCCCGGAGGCCAACGTCCTGACTTTC. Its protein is CASSPLPEANVLTF.

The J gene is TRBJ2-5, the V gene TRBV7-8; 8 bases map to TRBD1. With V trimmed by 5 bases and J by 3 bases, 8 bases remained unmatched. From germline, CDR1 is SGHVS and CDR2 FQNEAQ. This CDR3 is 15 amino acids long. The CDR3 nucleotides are TGTGCCAGCAGCCTCAGGGGGCGGTGGGAAGAGACCCAGTACTTC. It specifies CASSLRGRWEETQYF.

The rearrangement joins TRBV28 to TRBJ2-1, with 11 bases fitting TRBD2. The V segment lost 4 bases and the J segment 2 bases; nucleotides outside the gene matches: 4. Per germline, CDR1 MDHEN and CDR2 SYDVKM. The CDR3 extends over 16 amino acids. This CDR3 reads CASSSYSGRAYNEQFF. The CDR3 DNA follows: TGTGCCAGCAGTTCCTATAGCGGGAGGGCCTACAATGAGCAGTTCTTC.

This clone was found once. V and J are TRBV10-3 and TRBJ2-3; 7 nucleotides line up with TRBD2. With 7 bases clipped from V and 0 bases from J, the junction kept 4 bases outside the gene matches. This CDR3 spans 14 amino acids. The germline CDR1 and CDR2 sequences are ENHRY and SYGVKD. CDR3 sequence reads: CAIMSSGSTDTQYF. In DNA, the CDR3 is TGTGCCATCATGAGTAGCGGGAGCACAGATACGCAGTATTTT.

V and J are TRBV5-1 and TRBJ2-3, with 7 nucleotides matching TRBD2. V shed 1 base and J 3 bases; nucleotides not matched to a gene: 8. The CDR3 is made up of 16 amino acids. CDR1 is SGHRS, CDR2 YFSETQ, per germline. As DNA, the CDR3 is TGCGCCAGCAGCTTGTTGCAGCGGGAAAGGACAGATACGCAGTATTTT. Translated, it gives CASSLLQRERTDTQYF.

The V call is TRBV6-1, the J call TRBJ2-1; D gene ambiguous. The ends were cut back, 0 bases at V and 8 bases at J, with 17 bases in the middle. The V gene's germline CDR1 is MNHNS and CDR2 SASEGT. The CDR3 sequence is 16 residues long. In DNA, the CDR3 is TGTGCCAGCAGTGAAGCGGGGTGGGCCCCTTCCGATGAGCAGTTCTTC. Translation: CASSEAGWAPSDEQFF.

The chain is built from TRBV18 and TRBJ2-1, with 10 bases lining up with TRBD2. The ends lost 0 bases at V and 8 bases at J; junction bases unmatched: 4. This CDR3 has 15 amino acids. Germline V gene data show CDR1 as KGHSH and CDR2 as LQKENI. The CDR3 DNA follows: TGTGCCAGCTCACCACCGGCGGGGACTAGCGATGAGCAGTTCTTC. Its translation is CASSPPAGTSDEQFF.

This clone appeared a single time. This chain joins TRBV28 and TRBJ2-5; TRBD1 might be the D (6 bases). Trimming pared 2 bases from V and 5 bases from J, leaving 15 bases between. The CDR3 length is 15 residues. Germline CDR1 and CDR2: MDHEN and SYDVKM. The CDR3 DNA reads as TGTGCCAGCAGTTTACCCGTGACAGGACAGGAGACCCAGTACTTC. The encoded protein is CASSLPVTGQETQYF. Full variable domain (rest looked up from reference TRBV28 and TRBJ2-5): DVKVTQSSRYLVKRTGEKVFLECVQDMDHENMFWYRQDPGLGLRLIYFSYDVKMKEKGDIPEGYSVSREKKERFSLILESASTNQTSMYLCASSLPVTGQETQYFGPGTRLLVL.

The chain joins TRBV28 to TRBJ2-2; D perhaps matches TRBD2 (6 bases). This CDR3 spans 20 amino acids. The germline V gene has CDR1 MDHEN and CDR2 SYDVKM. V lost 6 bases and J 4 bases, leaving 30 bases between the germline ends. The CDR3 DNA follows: TGTGCCAGCAGAAAAATATCCGGGACTCACTTCACTTCGGGCACCGGGGAGCTGTTTTTT. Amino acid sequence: CASRKISGTHFTSGTGELFF. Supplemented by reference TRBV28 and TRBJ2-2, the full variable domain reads DVKVTQSSRYLVKRTGEKVFLECVQDMDHENMFWYRQDPGLGLRLIYFSYDVKMKEKGDIPEGYSVSREKKERFSLILESASTNQTSMYLCASRKISGTHFTSGTGELFFGEGSRLTVL.

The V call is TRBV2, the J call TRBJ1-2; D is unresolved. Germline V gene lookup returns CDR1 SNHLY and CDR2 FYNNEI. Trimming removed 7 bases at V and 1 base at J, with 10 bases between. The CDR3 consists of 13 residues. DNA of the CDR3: TGTGCCAGCAAGATCCACCTTAACTATGGCTACACCTTC. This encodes CASKIHLNYGYTF.

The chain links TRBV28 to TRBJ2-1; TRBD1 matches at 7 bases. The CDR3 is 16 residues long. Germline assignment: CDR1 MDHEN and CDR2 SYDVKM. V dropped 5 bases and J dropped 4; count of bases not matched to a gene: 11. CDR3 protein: CASSIILPGQYNEQFF. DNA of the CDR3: TGTGCCAGCAGTATAATCCTTCCGGGACAGTACAATGAGCAGTTCTTC.

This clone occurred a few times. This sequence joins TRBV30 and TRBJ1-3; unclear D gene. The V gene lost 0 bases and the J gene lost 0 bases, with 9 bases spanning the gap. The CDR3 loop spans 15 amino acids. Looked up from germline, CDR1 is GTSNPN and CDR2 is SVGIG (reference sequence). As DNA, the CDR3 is TGTGCCTGGAGTGTCGCCTCACTCTCTGGAAACACCATATATTTT. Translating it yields CAWSVASLSGNTIYF.

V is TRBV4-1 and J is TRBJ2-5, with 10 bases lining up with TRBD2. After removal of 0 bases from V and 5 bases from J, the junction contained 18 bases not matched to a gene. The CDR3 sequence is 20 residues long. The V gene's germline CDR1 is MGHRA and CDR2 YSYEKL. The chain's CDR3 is CASSQDIYGLAGDKRETQYF. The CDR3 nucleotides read TGCGCCAGCAGCCAAGATATTTATGGGCTAGCGGGAGACAAGAGGGAGACCCAGTACTTC.

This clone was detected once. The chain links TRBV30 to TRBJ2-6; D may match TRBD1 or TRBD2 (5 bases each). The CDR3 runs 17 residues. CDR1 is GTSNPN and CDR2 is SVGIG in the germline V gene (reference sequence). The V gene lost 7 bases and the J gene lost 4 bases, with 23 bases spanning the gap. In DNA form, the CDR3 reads TGTGCCTCGCGGAGAGGGGCCTCCAGTGCAGGGGCCAACGTCCTGACTTTC. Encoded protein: CASRRGASSAGANVLTF.

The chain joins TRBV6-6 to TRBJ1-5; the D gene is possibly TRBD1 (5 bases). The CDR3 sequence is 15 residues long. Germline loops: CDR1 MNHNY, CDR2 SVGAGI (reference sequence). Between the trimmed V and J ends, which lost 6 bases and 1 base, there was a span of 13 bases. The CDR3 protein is CASSLDGGSNQPQHF. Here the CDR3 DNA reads TGTGCCAGCAGCCTTGATGGGGGAAGCAATCAGCCCCAGCATTTT.

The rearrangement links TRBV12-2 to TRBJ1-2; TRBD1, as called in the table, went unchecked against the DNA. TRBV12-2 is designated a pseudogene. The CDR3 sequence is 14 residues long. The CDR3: CASRLGTNNYGYTF. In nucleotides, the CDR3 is TGTGCAAGTCGCTTGGGGACAAACAACTATGGCTACACCTTC.

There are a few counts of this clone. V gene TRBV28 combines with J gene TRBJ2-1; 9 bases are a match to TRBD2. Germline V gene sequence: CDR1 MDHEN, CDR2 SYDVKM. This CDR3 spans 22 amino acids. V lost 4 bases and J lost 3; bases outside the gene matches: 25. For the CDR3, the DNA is TGTGCCAGCAGTTACCCCCCCTACAGGGCCGGCGGGAGGGCCCAACGCTACAATGAGCAGTTCTTC. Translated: CASSYPPYRAGGRAQRYNEQFF. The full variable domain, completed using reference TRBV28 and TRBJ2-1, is DVKVTQSSRYLVKRTGEKVFLECVQDMDHENMFWYRQDPGLGLRLIYFSYDVKMKEKGDIPEGYSVSREKKERFSLILESASTNQTSMYLCASSYPPYRAGGRAQRYNEQFFGPGTRLTVL.